The T cell receptor (beta chain) under discussion was sequenced for a study of blood T cell repertoires in COVID-19. On the study more broadly: Acute-phase and convalescent COVID-19 samples originated in the United States, Italy and Spain. T cells, B-cell-depleted T cells, or PBMCs supplied cDNA or gDNA.

Patients of the Seattle cohort, enrolled during active infection, were followed longitudinally. In the study's own analysis: Reference gene primers were amplified, and this amplification served to estimate nucleated cell counts. The data were produced by immunoSEQ multiplex PCR, yet TCRdb's version contains in-frame clones alone and is incomplete. V, J and clone size were drawn from that table, and D and trimming were deduced from the DNA. Seen here are about 170,000 clones, under 90% observed once, and the top ten hold about 14%. CDR1 is LNHNV, CDR2 YYDKDF, per germline (reference sequence). The CDR3 is 16 amino acids. V lost 0 bases to trimming and J lost 3 bases; unmatched junction nucleotides: 5.

This TCR was sampled from a woman in her seventies with COVID-19, enrolled during active disease. The sequencing input was peripheral blood. J is TRBJ2-1 and V is TRBV15, with 7 bases fitting TRBD2. CDR3 nucleotide sequence: TGTGCCACCAGCAGAGATCCGCGGGAGTACTACAATGAGCAGTTCTTC. It is translated as CATSRDPREYYNEQFF.